This TCR beta chain was sequenced during a study of blood T cell repertoires in COVID-19 (dated by TCRdb to between 2020 and 2021). Concerning the study at large: Samples covering the acute and convalescent phases of COVID-19 were provided by collaborators in the United States, Italy and Spain. The prospective study material was composed of cDNA or gDNA derived from T cells, B-cell-depleted T cells, or PBMCs. The dataset comprised deeply sampled blood TCRbeta repertoires from subjects exposed to, actively infected with, or recovered from COVID-19. The repertoires were released in a freely available public database meant as a resource for research on the immune response to SARS-CoV-2. Samples came from the ongoing ImmuneRACE study (first 160 participants) plus 1,254 subjects from 6 global collaborators. The sample metadata nearly always contained a de-identified subject ID, COVID-19 status, age in years and sex. HLA class I and class II types, where available, came from metadata supplied by the sample provider rather than from assay-based typing. Broader findings and caveats from the paper: How much clinical and demographic metadata was included differed by source and by participant, and the metadata was provided uncurated.

Turning to this clone: This receptor's antigen is unknown. No base quality information exists; no much larger clone differs at one position.

V is pared back by 1 base and J by 7 bases, with 17 bases lying between the germline termini. CDR1 and CDR2 were assigned from the germline V gene as SGHAT and FQNNGV. The cysteine opens and the phenylalanine closes a CDR3 of 15 amino acids. The only DNA kept is the CDR3, 45 bases in frame from the first base. The immunoSEQ Assay, a bias-controlled multiplex PCR, was used to amplify TCRbeta CDR3 regions from genomic DNA. In the original analysis: Nucleated cell counts per sample were estimated from amplification of reference gene primers within the assay. Sequence reads were collapsed and filtered to measure the absolute abundance of every unique TCRbeta CDR3 rearrangement. Productive Simpson clonality was computed per sample as the square root of Simpson's diversity index over productive rearrangements. The table was pulled from immuneACCESS by TCRdb, which kept in-frame rearrangements only. Such tables lose some clones; where checked, under half of the loss comes from unresolved V genes, and the rest has no known cause. Clone size and V and J calls were adopted from that table, with D and trimming inferred from the DNA. This sample is represented by 200,000 to 300,000 clones; almost 85% of them were singletons. The ten top clones hold approximately 5.1% of the sample.

One collaborating source in Seattle enrolled patients during active infection and followed them longitudinally through the course of disease. Collaborating institutions collected whole blood in K2EDTA tubes following their own protocols. For TCRbeta analysis, collaborator samples were shipped as frozen whole blood, as isolated PBMCs, or as DNA extracted from either sample type. The V and J segments used are TRBV11-2 and TRBJ2-7; TRBD2 could be the D gene, as 6 bases match. The sample comprised peripheral blood. The TCR sequence derives from a man aged 45-65 years with COVID-19, enrolled during active disease. The CDR3 in this case is CASSLVYRHREEQYF. In nucleotide form, the sequence is TGTGCCAGCAGCTTAGTCTACCGACACCGGGAGGAGCAGTACTTC.